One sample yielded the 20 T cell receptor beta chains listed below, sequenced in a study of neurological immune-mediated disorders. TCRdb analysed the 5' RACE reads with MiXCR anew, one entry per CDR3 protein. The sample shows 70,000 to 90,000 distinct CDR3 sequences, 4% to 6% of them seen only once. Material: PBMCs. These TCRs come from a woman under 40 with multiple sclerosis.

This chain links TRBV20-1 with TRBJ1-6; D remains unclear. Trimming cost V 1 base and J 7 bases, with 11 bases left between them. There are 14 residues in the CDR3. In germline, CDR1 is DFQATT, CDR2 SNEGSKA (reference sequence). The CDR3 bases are TGCAGTGCTAGAGGGGTAGGGAGCAATTCACCCCTCCACTTT. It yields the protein CSARGVGSNSPLHF.

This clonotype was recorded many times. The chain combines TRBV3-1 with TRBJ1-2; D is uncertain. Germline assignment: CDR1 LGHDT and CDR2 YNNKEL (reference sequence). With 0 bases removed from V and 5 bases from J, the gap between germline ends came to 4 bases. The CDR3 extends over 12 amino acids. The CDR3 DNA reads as TGTGCCAGCAGCCAAGACCTATATGGCTACACCTTC. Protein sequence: CASSQDLYGYTF.

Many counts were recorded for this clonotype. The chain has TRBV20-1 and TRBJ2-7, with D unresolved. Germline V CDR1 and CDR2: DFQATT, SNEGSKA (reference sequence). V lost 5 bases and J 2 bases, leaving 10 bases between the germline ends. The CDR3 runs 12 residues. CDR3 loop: CSALLSPYEQYF. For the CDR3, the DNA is TGCAGTGCTCTACTTAGTCCCTACGAGCAGTACTTC.

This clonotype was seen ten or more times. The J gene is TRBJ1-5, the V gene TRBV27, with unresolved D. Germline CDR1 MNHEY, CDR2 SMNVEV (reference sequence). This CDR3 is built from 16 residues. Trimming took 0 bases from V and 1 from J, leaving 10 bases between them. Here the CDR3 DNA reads TGTGCCAGCAGTTTATCGTGGCCTCCCAGCAATCAGCCCCAGCATTTT. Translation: CASSLSWPPSNQPQHF.

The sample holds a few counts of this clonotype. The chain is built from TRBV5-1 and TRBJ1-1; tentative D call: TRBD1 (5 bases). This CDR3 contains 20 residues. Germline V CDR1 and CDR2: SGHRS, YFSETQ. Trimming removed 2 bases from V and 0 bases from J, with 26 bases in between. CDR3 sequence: CASSFLGASGVLPMNTEAFF. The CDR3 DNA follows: TGCGCCAGCAGCTTTCTAGGGGCCAGTGGGGTACTACCAATGAACACTGAAGCTTTCTTT.

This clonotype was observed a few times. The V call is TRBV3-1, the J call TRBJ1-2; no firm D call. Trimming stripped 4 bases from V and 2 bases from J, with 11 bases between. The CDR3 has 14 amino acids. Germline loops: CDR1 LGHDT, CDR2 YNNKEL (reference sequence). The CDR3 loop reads CASSLRALNYGYTF. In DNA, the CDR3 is TGTGCCAGCAGCCTAAGGGCACTGAACTATGGCTACACCTTC.

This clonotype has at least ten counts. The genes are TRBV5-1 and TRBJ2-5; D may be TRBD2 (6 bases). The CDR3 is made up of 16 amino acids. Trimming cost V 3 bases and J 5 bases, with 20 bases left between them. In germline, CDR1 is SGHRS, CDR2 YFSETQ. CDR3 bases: TGCGCCAGCAGCTACGGGAGCGGCCTATTCGGGGAGACCCAGTACTTC. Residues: CASSYGSGLFGETQYF.

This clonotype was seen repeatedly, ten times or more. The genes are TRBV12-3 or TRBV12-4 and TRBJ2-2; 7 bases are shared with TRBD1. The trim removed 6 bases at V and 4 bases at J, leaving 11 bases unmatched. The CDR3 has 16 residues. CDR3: CASSSTRDSLTGELFF. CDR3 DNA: TGTGCCAGCAGCTCAACTCGGGACAGCCTCACCGGGGAGCTGTTTTTT.

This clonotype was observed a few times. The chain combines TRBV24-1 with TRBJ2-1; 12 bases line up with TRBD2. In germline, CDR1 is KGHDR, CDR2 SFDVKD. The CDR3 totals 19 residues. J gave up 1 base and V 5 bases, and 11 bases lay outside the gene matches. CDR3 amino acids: CATSAPWASGRASYNEQFF. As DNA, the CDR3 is TGTGCCACCAGTGCCCCTTGGGCTAGCGGGAGGGCATCCTACAATGAGCAGTTCTTC.

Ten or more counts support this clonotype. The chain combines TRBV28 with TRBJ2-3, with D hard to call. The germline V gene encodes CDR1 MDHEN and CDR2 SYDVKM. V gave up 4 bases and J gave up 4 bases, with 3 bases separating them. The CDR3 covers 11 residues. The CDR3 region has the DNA TGTGCCAGCAGTTCAGCAGATACGCAGTATTTT. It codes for CASSSADTQYF.

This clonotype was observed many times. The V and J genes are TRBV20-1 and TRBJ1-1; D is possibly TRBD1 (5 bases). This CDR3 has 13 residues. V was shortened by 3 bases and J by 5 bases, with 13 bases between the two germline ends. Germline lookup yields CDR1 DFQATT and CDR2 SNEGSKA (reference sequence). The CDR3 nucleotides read TGCAGTGCTAGGACGGCGGGGGTAACTGAAGCTTTCTTT. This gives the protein CSARTAGVTEAFF.

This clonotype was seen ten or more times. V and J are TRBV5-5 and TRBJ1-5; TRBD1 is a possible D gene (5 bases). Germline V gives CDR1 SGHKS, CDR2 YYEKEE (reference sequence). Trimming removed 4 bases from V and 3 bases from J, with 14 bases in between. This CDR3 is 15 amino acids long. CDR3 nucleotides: TGTGCCAGCAGCCCCCAGGAGGGGACCAATCAGCCCCAGCATTTT. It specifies CASSPQEGTNQPQHF.

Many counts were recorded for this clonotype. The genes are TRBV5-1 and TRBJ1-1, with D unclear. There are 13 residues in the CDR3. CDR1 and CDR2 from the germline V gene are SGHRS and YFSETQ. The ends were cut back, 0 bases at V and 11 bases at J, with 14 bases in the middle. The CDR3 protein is CASSLDLGRGAFF. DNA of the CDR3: TGCGCCAGCAGCTTGGATCTAGGGCGTGGGGCTTTCTTT.

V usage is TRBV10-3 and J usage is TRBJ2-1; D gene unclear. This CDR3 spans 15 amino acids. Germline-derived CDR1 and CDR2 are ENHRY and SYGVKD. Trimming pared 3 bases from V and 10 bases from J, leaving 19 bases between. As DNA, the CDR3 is TGTGCCATCAGTGACCCTAGGACCTATGGCCCGGAGCAGTTCTTC. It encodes CAISDPRTYGPEQFF.

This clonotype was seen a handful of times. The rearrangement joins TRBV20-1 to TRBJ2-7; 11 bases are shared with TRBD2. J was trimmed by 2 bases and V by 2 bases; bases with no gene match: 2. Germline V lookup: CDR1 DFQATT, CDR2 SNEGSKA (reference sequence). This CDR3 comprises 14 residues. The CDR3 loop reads CSARQGLAAYEQYF. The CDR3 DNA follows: TGCAGTGCTAGACAGGGACTAGCGGCCTACGAGCAGTACTTC.

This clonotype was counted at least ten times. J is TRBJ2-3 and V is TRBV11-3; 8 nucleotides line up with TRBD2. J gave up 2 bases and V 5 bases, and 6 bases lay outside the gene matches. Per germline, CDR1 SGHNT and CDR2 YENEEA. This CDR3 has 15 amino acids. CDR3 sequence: CASSLGLADTDTQYF. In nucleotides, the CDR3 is TGTGCCAGCAGCCTTGGACTAGCCGACACAGATACGCAGTATTTT.

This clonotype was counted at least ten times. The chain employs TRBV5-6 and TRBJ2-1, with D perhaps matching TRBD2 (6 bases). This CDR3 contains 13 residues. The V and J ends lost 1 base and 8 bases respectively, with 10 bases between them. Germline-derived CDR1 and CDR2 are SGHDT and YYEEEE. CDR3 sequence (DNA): TGTGCCAGCAGCTTGTCCGGGAGTGATGAGCAGTTCTTC. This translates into CASSLSGSDEQFF.

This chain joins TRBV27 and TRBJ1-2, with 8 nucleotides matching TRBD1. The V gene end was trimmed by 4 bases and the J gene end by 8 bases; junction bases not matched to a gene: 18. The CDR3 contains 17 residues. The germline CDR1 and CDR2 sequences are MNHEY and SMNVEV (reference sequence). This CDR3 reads CASSSMAGGAIILGYTF. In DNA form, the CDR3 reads TGTGCCAGCAGTTCGATGGCAGGGGGCGCGATAATTTTAGGCTACACCTTC.

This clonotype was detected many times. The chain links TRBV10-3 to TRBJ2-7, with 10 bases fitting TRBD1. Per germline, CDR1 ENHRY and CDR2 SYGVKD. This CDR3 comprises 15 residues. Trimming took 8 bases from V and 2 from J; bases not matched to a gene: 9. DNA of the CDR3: TGTGCCATCGCCTACCGGGACAGGGGTGCCTACGAGCAGTACTTC. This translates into CAIAYRDRGAYEQYF.

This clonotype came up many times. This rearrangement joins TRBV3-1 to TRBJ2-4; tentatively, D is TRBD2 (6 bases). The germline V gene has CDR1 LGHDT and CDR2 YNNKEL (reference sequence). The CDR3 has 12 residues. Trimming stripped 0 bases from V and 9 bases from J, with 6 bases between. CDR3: CASSQERGIQYF. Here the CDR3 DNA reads TGTGCCAGCAGCCAAGAGCGGGGCATTCAGTACTTC.